The rows below give T cell receptor beta chains drawn from one sample of a study of human T cells and chemical hapten exposure. TCRdb processed the RACE reads anew with MiXCR; each CDR3 protein has one entry. The data hold a few hundred thousand distinct CDR3 sequences, with 7.5% to 9% observed a single time. Sequenced here: whole blood, sampled in connection with sensitization to the hapten diphenylcyclopropenone (DPC). The receptor source for this set is a man aged 18 to 29 with alopecia areata. Some clones in this sample may be carry-over from other donors' samples. Each CDR3 is given with its conserved first and last residue. D genes are given only for firm matches.

j_call | d_call | v_call | cdr3_aa
TRBJ1-6 | NA | TRBV6-6 | CASSPVHKQRANSPLHF
TRBJ2-1 | NA | TRBV11-2 | CASSLLRGNNEQFF
TRBJ1-2 | TRBD1 | TRBV7-2 | CASTFARGPWYGYTF
TRBJ2-1 | NA | TRBV11-2 | CASSPIQGHSYNEQFF
TRBJ2-7 | TRBD1 | TRBV7-2 | CASSSTGTEAYEQYF
TRBJ2-5 | NA | TRBV11-2 | CASSLLGEAADQETQYF
TRBJ2-1 | NA | TRBV12-3/TRBV12-4 | CASSFRVSSYNEQFF
TRBJ2-6 | TRBD1 | TRBV5-1 | CASSPDRVPGANVLTF
TRBJ2-3 | TRBD1 | TRBV12-3/TRBV12-4 | CASSKGQGPTDTQYF
TRBJ2-1 | NA | TRBV7-3 | CASSFDPSSYNEQFF
TRBJ2-2 | TRBD2 | TRBV12-3/TRBV12-4 | CASSLRLAGNTGELFF
TRBJ1-1 | NA | TRBV7-3 | CASSQQGSTEAFF
TRBJ2-3 | NA | TRBV29-1 | CSVEDYQWPNTDTQYF
TRBJ2-5 | TRBD1 | TRBV4-3 | CASSQDGTGGETQYF
TRBJ2-3 | TRBD2 | TRBV5-1 | CASSPGGAEADTQYF
TRBJ1-2 | NA | TRBV5-1 | CASSFGSIGYGYTF
TRBJ2-3 | NA | TRBV9 | CASSTRNVDTQYF
TRBJ1-4 | NA | TRBV10-3 | CAISESRTATNEKLFF
TRBJ2-2 | NA | TRBV7-2 | CASSLHPTNTGELFF
TRBJ1-5 | NA | TRBV6-2/TRBV6-3 | CASSSTQGTYQPQHF
TRBJ1-6 | NA | TRBV20-1 | CSARVSGVGRSPLHF
TRBJ1-2 | NA | TRBV7-9 | CASSRDSYGYTF
TRBJ1-4 | NA | TRBV11-2 | CASSSTRGEKLFF
TRBJ1-6 | TRBD1 | TRBV6-6 | CASSYPQDRAFSGSYNSPLHF
TRBJ2-7 | NA | TRBV29-1 | CSVAIASYEQYF
TRBJ2-2 | TRBD1 | TRBV2 | CASSSRTGRNTGELFF
TRBJ2-5 | NA | TRBV21-1 | CVSSAPLTVSWETQYF
TRBJ2-2 | NA | TRBV6-1 | CASPALPTVRSGELFF
TRBJ2-5 | TRBD1 | TRBV5-4 | CASSLGQGVKTQYF
TRBJ2-1 | TRBD2 | TRBV20-1 | CSARPVLAGEQFF
TRBJ1-3 | NA | TRBV6-5 | CASSYSGGRIYF
TRBJ2-1 | TRBD1 | TRBV6-2/TRBV6-3 | CASSYNRGFHNEQFF
TRBJ1-1 | TRBD1 | TRBV27 | CASRPRGQGAFF
TRBJ1-5 | NA | TRBV12-3/TRBV12-4 | CASSPSTLEYSNQPQHF
TRBJ2-3 | NA | TRBV5-6 | CASSLEWGTDTQYF
TRBJ2-1 | NA | TRBV14 | CASSPLGAEREQFF
TRBJ1-2 | TRBD1 | TRBV3-1 | CASSQRQGFLYGYTF
TRBJ2-5 | TRBD1 | TRBV5-1 | CASSLVSGGVQETQYF